Reported below is one T cell receptor (beta chain). Its antigen remains unidentified. This sample was taken from a study of OX40 agonist ivuxolimab in advanced cancers. Study-level information: Three dose-escalation patients had partial responses: one with hepatocellular carcinoma and two with cutaneous melanoma. Study-wide results and caveats: On average, CD8+ T cells had more expanded clones than CD4+.

The data were produced by immunoSEQ multiplex PCR, yet TCRdb's version contains in-frame clones alone and is incomplete. The table records around 84,000 clones, approximately 93% of them present only once. The CDR3 contains 18 residues. J was trimmed by 2 bases and V by 4 bases; bases with no gene match: 10. The germline V gene encodes CDR1 SGHTA and CDR2 FQGNSA. The sequenced sample was CD4+ or CD8+ T cells sorted from blood, obtained in a trial of the OX40 agonist ivuxolimab. This chain uses TRBV7-2 with TRBJ2-3, with TRBD2 matching over 12 bases. The receptor comes from an adult with an advanced solid tumor such as melanoma, head and neck, liver or kidney cancer. CDR3 sequence reads: CASSSPPSGGGPTDTQYF. The CDR3 coding sequence is TGTGCCAGCAGCTCGCCCCCTAGCGGGGGGGGGCCCACAGATACGCAGTATTTT. Variable domain in full (rest from reference TRBV7-2 and TRBJ2-3): GAGVSQSPSNKVTEKGKDVELRCDPISGHTALYWYRQSLGQGLEFLIYFQGNSAPDKSGLPSDRFSAERTGGSVSTLTIQRTQQEDSAVYLCASSSPPSGGGPTDTQYFGPGTRLTVL.